This TCR beta chain was recovered during a study of shared clonotypes between healthy human individuals. Study-wide background: A donor's plate count was three for CD4 naive and three for CD4 memory; CD8 naive had two and CD8 memory one.

The junction had 15 bases not matched to a gene; V was cut back by 0 bases and J by 14 bases. The germline V gene has CDR1 GTSNPN and CDR2 SVGIG (reference sequence). This CDR3 is built from 14 residues. Every subset had its genomic DNA shared out evenly among several immunoSEQ plates. The table came from immunoSEQ multiplex PCR; TCRdb's copy has only in-frame clones and leaves some out. Among about 960,000 clones, about 80% were seen once, and the ten largest hold around 1.5%. The clonotype originates from a man aged 18 to 29 in good health. The rearrangement links TRBV30 to TRBJ1-2; TRBD1 matches at 7 bases. Sequenced input: memory CD4+ T cells sorted from blood. Stated subset: CD45RA-negative fraction. The CDR3 is CAWSVKGAMITQTF. CDR3 nucleotides: TGTGCCTGGAGTGTAAAGGGGGCCATGATCACTCAAACCTTC.